This TCR beta chain was recorded in a study of cytomegalovirus exposure and HLA in healthy donors. About the study: Most genotyped donors, 75% to 85% of more than 300, had Caucasian-associated genetic ancestry.

The PCR ran on 60 Vbeta and 13 Jbeta primers. Clones were sequenced by immunoSEQ multiplex PCR, and TCRdb holds only the in-frame ones, with some missing. The sample contains under 200,000 clones, over 65% of which appear only once. Study findings and constraints: It was in a later analysis that TCR association rates were seen to vary by HLA locus, highest for DRB1 and lowest for HLA-C. Roughly uniform depth of sequencing across donors was assumed in presence/absence analyses.

The sample holds a few counts of this clone. Its specificity is unknown. Material for sequencing was PBMCs. The TCR sequence derives from a woman in her forties or fifties in good health and CMV-seropositive.

This CDR3 is CASSYGGAGSPLHF. CDR3 nucleotides: TGTGCCAGCAGTTACGGAGGGGCCGGTTCACCCCTCCACTTT. This chain uses TRBV6-5 with TRBJ1-6; perhaps TRBD1 as D (5 bases). The V end was cut by 2 bases, the J end by 9 bases, with 11 bases between. From germline, CDR1 is MNHEY and CDR2 SVGAGI. The CDR3 contains 14 residues.